This T cell receptor (beta chain) was sequenced for a study of blood T cell repertoires in COVID-19. Study information: COVID-19 samples, acute and convalescent, were from the United States, Italy and Spain.

Profiled with immunoSEQ multiplex PCR; TCRdb holds only in-frame clones, not every one. The profile shows 40,000 to 65,000 clones, 85% to 90% of them singletons. This CDR3 is 14 amino acids long. Germline V gene data show CDR1 as SGHRS and CDR2 as YFSETQ. Trimming removed 7 bases from V and 2 bases from J, with 12 bases in between. The material sequenced was peripheral blood. The rearrangement uses TRBV5-1 and TRBJ2-2; possible D gene TRBD2, 6 bases. The receptor comes from a man between 65 and 85 years old with active COVID-19. CDR3 nucleotides: TGCGCCAGCTCCCGGGAGATTAACACCGGGGAGCTGTTTTTT. Translated, it gives CASSREINTGELFF.